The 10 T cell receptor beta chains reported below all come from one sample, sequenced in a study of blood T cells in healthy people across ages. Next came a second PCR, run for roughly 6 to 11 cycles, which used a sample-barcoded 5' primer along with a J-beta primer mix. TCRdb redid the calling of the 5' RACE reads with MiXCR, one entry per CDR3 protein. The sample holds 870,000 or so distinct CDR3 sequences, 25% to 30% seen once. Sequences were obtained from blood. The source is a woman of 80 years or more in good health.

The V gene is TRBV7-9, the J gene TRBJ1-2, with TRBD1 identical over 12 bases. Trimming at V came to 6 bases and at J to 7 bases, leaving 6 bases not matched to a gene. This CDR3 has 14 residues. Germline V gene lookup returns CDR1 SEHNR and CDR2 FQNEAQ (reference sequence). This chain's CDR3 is CASSSRDRGPGYTF. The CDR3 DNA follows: TGTGCCAGCAGTTCGCGGGACAGGGGGCCTGGCTACACCTTC.

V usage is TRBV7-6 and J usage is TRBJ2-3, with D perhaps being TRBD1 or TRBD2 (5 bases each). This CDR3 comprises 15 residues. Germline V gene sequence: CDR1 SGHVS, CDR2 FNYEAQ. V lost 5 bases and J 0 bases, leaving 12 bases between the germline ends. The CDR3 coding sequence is TGTGCCAGCAGCGTAGAGGGGAAAAGCACAGATACGCAGTATTTT. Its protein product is CASSVEGKSTDTQYF.

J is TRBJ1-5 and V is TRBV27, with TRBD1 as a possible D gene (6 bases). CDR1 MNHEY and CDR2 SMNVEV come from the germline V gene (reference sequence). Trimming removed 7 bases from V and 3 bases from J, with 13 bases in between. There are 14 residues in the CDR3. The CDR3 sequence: CASTSTGNNQPQHF. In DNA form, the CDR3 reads TGTGCCAGCACGTCCACAGGGAACAATCAGCCCCAGCATTTT.

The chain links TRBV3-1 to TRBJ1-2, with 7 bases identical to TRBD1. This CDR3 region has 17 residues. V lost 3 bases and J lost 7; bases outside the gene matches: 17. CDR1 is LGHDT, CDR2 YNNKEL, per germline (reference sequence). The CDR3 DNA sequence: TGTGCCAGCAGCCATGGGGTTTCAGGGGGTCCATCGGGTGGCTACACCTTC. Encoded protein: CASSHGVSGGPSGGYTF.

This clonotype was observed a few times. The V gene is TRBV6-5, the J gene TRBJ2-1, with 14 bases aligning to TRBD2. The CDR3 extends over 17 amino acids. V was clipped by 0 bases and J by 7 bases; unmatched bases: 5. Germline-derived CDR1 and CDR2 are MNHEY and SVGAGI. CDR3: CASSYSRGLAGGNEQFF. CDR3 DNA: TGTGCCAGCAGTTACTCGAGAGGACTAGCGGGGGGTAATGAGCAGTTCTTC.

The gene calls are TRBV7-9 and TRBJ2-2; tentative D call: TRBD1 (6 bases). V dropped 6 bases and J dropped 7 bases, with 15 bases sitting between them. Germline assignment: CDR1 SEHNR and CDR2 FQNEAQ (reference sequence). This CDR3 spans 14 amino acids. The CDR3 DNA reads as TGTGCCAGCAGGGTATCAGGGGCCGGCGGGGAGCTGTTTTTT. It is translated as CASRVSGAGGELFF.

CDR3 sequence (DNA): TGCAGTGCCCGACGGACTAGCGGGGGTCGAAACATTCAGTACTTC. Translated: CSARRTSGGRNIQYF. J is TRBJ2-7 and V is TRBV20-1; 13 bases map to TRBD2. The J call is doubtful: the DNA matches TRBJ2-4 better. This CDR3 is 15 amino acids long. Germline V lookup: CDR1 DFQATT, CDR2 SNEGSKA (reference sequence).

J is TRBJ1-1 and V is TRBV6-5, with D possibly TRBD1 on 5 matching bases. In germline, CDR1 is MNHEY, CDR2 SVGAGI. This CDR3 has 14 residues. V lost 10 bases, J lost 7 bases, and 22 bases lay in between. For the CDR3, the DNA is TGTGCCACAGTAGGCCTCCCGGGGCAAGGTGAAGCTTTCTTT. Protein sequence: CATVGLPGQGEAFF.

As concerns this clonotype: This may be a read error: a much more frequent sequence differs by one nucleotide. CDR3 DNA sequence: TGTGCCAGCAGCCCGCTACCGGGACAGGGGAGATACAACTCCTACGAGCAGTACTTC. This encodes CASSPLPGQGRYNSYEQYF. This chain uses TRBV7-9 with TRBJ2-7, with TRBD1 matching 10 bases. The germline V gene encodes CDR1 SEHNR and CDR2 FQNEAQ (reference sequence). The ends lost 5 bases at V and 0 bases at J; junction bases unmatched: 16. This CDR3 is built from 19 residues.

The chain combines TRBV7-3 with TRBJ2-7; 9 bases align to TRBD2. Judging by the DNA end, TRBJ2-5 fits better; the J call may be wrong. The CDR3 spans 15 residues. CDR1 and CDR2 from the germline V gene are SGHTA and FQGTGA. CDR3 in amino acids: CASSLSGGGLETQYF. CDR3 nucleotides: TGTGCCAGCAGCTTAAGCGGGGGGGGGCTGGAGACCCAGTACTTC.